This passage covers 16 T cell receptor beta chains from one sample sequenced in a study of T cells after yellow fever vaccination. TCRdb itself ran the 5' RACE reads through MiXCR, one entry per CDR3 protein. The data contain 450,000 to 650,000 distinct CDR3 sequences, roughly 13% of them seen just once; the ten biggest clones take up roughly an eighth. The starting material was PBMCs, obtained on the day of the yellow fever booster vaccination. These receptor sequences come from a young man who received the YFV17D yellow fever vaccine.

The table lists this clonotype with a few counts. This chain uses TRBV7-9 with TRBJ1-1; D perhaps matches TRBD1 (5 bases). Germline values: CDR1 SEHNR, CDR2 FQNEAQ (reference sequence). V was clipped by 3 bases and J by 5 bases, with 13 bases between them. This CDR3 is 14 amino acids long. The chain's CDR3 is CASSFQGGETEAFF. The CDR3 DNA follows: TGTGCCAGCAGCTTTCAGGGAGGGGAAACTGAAGCTTTCTTT. The complete variable domain, with remaining parts taken from reference TRBV7-9 and TRBJ1-1, reads DTGVSQNPRHKITKRGQNVTFRCDPISEHNRLYWYRQTLGQGPEFLTYFQNEAQLEKSRLLSDRFSAERPKGSFSTLEIQRTEQGDSAMYLCASSFQGGETEAFFGQGTRLTVV.

The chain combines TRBV11-3 with TRBJ1-1; D is unclear. CDR1 and CDR2 from the germline V gene are SGHNT and YENEEA. Deletions cut 0 bases from V and 1 base from J, with 6 bases between. The CDR3 sequence is 14 residues long. CDR3 protein: CASSLDGRNTEAFF. The DNA for the CDR3 is TGTGCCAGCAGCTTAGATGGGAGGAACACTGAAGCTTTCTTT.

The gene calls are TRBV7-9 and TRBJ2-4; D call uncertain. Trimming removed 2 bases from V and 0 bases from J, with 11 bases in between. The V gene's germline CDR1 is SEHNR and CDR2 FQNEAQ (reference sequence). This CDR3 is built from 16 residues. Here the CDR3 DNA reads TGTGCCAGCAGCTTAACCAGCGATCTAGCCAAAAACATTCAGTACTTC. Protein sequence: CASSLTSDLAKNIQYF.

The rearrangement links TRBV2 to TRBJ1-1; no clear D. This CDR3 has 12 residues. Germline V gives CDR1 SNHLY, CDR2 FYNNEI. Trimming shortened V by 5 bases and J by 5 bases, and 9 bases separated the two germline ends. CDR3 region: CASSYGRTEAFF. As DNA, the CDR3 is TGTGCCAGCAGTTACGGGAGGACTGAAGCTTTCTTT.

This clonotype was counted between two and nine times. The chain employs TRBV24-1 and TRBJ2-5, with D maybe TRBD2 (6 bases). V lost 4 bases and J 4 bases, leaving 15 bases between the germline ends. Per the germline V gene, CDR1 is KGHDR and CDR2 is SFDVKD. The CDR3 spans 15 residues. The CDR3 loop is CATSDPAGNGETQYF. In nucleotides, the CDR3 is TGTGCCACCAGTGACCCGGCGGGAAATGGAGAGACCCAGTACTTC.

The genes are TRBV28 and TRBJ2-1, with D perhaps matching TRBD2 (5 bases). Germline loops: CDR1 MDHEN, CDR2 SYDVKM. V lost 6 bases to trimming and J lost 8 bases, with 17 bases between them. The CDR3 totals 14 residues. The CDR3 loop reads CASSNSDWLDEQFF. Here the CDR3 DNA reads TGTGCCAGCAGCAATAGCGACTGGCTTGATGAGCAGTTCTTC.

The chain couples TRBV7-6 to TRBJ1-3; no clear D gene. This CDR3 contains 15 residues. Looked up from germline, CDR1 is SGHVS and CDR2 is FNYEAQ. Trimming removed 5 bases at V and 0 bases at J, with 11 bases between. The CDR3 coding sequence is TGTGCCAGCAGCCCTTATGTGGGCTCTGGAAACACCATATATTTT. This translates into CASSPYVGSGNTIYF.

This clonotype appeared a few times. V and J are TRBV3-1 and TRBJ2-5; D call uncertain. V was cut by 2 bases and J by 0 bases, with 10 bases left in between. The CDR3 is made up of 15 amino acids. The V gene's germline CDR1 is LGHDT and CDR2 YNNKEL (reference sequence). CDR3 DNA sequence: TGTGCCAGCAGCCAACGACGGATTAACCAAGAGACCCAGTACTTC. Its translation: CASSQRRINQETQYF.

The chain carries TRBV29-1 and TRBJ2-3, with 14 bases identical to TRBD2. CDR1 and CDR2 from the germline V gene are SQVTM and ANQGSEA. CDR3 length equals 16 residues. V lost 4 bases to trimming and J lost 5 bases; unmatched junction nucleotides: 8. In DNA, the CDR3 is TGCAGCGTTGCTGGGACTAGCGGGAGAGGGATAGATACGCAGTATTTT. Its translation is CSVAGTSGRGIDTQYF.

The genes are TRBV12-3 or TRBV12-4 and TRBJ2-1; D uncertain. The CDR3 length is 11 residues. Trimming cost V 7 bases and J 8 bases, with 9 bases left between them. Here the CDR3 DNA reads TGTGCCAGCACCCGAAGGTATGAGCAGTTCTTC. Translated: CASTRRYEQFF.

The table lists this clonotype with many counts. V usage is TRBV7-6 and J usage is TRBJ2-7, with TRBD2 identical over 14 bases. After removal of 1 base from V and 4 bases from J, the junction contained 0 bases not matched to a gene. The germline CDR1 and CDR2 sequences are SGHVS and FNYEAQ. The CDR3 loop spans 15 amino acids. CDR3 in amino acids: CASSLGTSGGYEQYF. The CDR3 bases are TGTGCCAGCAGCTTAGGGACTAGCGGGGGGTACGAGCAGTACTTC.

This clonotype has more than one count but fewer than ten. The V and J genes are TRBV11-2 and TRBJ1-5, with 9 bases matching TRBD1. Germline CDR1 and CDR2: SGHAT and FQNNGV. The CDR3 covers 15 residues. J gave up 1 base and V 4 bases, and 2 bases lay outside the gene matches. The CDR3 loop is CASSSGQGSNQPQHF. CDR3 DNA: TGTGCCAGCAGCTCTGGACAGGGGAGCAATCAGCCCCAGCATTTT.

V is TRBV27 and J is TRBJ2-7, with 7 bases lining up with TRBD1. The length of the CDR3 is 16 residues. Germline V gives CDR1 MNHEY, CDR2 SMNVEV (reference sequence). V was pared by 5 bases and J by 4 bases, with 14 bases of the junction left unmatched. CDR3 DNA sequence: TGTGCCAGCAGTCCCGGGACAGCGTCCCAAGTATACGAGCAGTACTTC. Translating it yields CASSPGTASQVYEQYF.

This clonotype appeared a few times. V is TRBV5-6 and J is TRBJ2-5; 7 bases match TRBD2. With 2 bases clipped from V and 2 bases from J, the junction kept 6 bases outside the gene matches. Germline loops: CDR1 SGHDT, CDR2 YYEEEE. The CDR3 extends over 15 amino acids. The CDR3 sequence is CASSFAAGRQETQYF. CDR3 DNA sequence: TGTGCCAGCAGCTTTGCGGCCGGGAGGCAAGAGACCCAGTACTTC.

This CDR3 is CASSLGYGETQYF. CDR3 bases: TGTGCCAGCAGCTTAGGTTACGGGGAGACCCAGTACTTC. The chain recombines TRBV7-2 with TRBJ2-5; D unresolved. V gave up 1 base and J gave up 5 bases, with 8 bases separating them. Per the germline V gene, CDR1 is SGHTA and CDR2 is FQGNSA. This CDR3 has 13 residues.

This clonotype has at least ten counts. The gene calls are TRBV12-3 or TRBV12-4 and TRBJ2-3; D gene ambiguous. V lost 7 bases to trimming and J lost 3 bases, with 11 bases between them. This CDR3 comprises 13 residues. In DNA, the CDR3 is TGTGCCAGCACCCCCCTGGGTACAGATACGCAGTATTTT. It translates to CASTPLGTDTQYF.